This T cell receptor beta chain was retrieved from a study of T cells in women clearing cervical HPV infection. Turning to the study itself: Controls gave blood once infection was undetectable; cases at lesion identification. HLA type stays a possible confounder, typing being limited. Case blood was drawn a median approximately 160 days after lesion detection. Points from the study as a whole: TRBV6-7 abundance was lower in cases than controls (roughly 0.11% versus 0.16%).

About this clone itself: The antigen is not known. The CDR3 goes on 3 residues after the read ends, and that part is filled in from the germline J gene.

CDR1 is MNHNS, CDR2 SASEGT, per germline. This CDR3 is 14 amino acids long. Clones were sequenced by immunoSEQ multiplex PCR, and TCRdb holds only the in-frame ones, with some missing. The sample data list about 36,000 clones. V and J are TRBV6-1 and TRBJ1-2, with D hard to call. Sequenced sample: blood buffy coat. The sequence derives from a woman aged 18 to 69 with a cervical HPV16 infection that either progressed to CIN3+ or cleared (not recorded which). This CDR3 is CASSEALGSYDYTF. CDR3 bases read: TGTGCCAGCAGTGAAGCGCTGGGCTCCTACGAC.